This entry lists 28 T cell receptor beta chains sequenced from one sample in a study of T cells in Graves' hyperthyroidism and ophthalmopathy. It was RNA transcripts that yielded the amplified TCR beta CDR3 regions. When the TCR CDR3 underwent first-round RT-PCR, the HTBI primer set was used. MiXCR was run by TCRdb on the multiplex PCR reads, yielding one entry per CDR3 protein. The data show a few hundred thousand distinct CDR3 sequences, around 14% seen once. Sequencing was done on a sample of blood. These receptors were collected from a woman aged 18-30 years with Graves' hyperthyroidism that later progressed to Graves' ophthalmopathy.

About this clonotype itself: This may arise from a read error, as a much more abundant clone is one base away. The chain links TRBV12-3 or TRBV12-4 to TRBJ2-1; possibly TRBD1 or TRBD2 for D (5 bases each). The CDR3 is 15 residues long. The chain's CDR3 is CASSRGRSSNNEQFF. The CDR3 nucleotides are TGTGCCAGCAGCCGGGGACGAAGCTCCAACAATGAGCAGTTCTTC.

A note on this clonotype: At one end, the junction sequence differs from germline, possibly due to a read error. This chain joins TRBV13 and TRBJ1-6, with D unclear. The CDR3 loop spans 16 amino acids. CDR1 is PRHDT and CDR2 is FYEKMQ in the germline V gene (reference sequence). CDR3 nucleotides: TGTGCCAGCAGCAAACGTGGGAGCTCCCATAATTCACCCCTCCACTTT. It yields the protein CASSKRGSSHNSPLHF.

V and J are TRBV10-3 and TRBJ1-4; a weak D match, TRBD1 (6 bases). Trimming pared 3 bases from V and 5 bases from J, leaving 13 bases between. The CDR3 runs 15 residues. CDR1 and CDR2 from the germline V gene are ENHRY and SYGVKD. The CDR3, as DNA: TGTGCCATCAGTGAAATAGGAGGGGGGAATGAAAAACTGTTTTTT. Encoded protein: CAISEIGGGNEKLFF.

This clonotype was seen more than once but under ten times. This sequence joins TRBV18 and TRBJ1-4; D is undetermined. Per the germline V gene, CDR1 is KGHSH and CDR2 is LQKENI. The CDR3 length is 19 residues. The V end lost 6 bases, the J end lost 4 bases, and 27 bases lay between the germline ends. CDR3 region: CASSPRTKTGFGFNEKLFF. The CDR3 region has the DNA TGTGCCAGCTCCCCAAGGACCAAAACTGGTTTTGGCTTTAATGAAAAACTGTTTTTT.

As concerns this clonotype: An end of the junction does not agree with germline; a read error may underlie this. CDR3 bases: TGCAGTGCTTTAGCGGGAGGGAACACCGGGGGGCTGTTTTTT. Its translation is CSALAGGNTGGLFF. The chain employs TRBV20-1 and TRBJ2-2; TRBD2 aligns across 11 bases. The CDR3 spans 14 residues. The germline CDR1 and CDR2 sequences are DFQATT and SNEGSKA (reference sequence).

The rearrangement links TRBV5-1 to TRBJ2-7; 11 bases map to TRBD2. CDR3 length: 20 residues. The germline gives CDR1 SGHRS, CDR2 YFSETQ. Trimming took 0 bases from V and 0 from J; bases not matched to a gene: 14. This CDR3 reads CASSLAGTSGYQTFSYEQYF. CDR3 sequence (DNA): TGCGCCAGCAGCTTGGCCGGGACTAGCGGTTATCAAACTTTCTCCTACGAGCAGTACTTC.

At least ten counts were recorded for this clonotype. The DNA for the CDR3 is TGTGCCAGCAGCCAAGTCGGACTGGGTGAGCAGTTCTTC. It codes for CASSQVGLGEQFF. This rearrangement joins TRBV14 to TRBJ2-1, with D perhaps matching TRBD2 (5 bases). The CDR3 spans 13 residues. Trimming stripped 1 base from V and 9 bases from J, with 10 bases between. The germline V gene has CDR1 SGHDN and CDR2 FVKESK.

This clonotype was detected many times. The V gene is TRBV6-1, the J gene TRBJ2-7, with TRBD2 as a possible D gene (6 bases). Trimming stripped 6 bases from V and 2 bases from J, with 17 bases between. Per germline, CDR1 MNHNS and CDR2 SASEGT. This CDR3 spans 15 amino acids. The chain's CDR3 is CASSPDLGLTYEQYF. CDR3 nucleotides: TGTGCCAGCAGCCCAGACTTGGGACTGACCTACGAGCAGTACTTC.

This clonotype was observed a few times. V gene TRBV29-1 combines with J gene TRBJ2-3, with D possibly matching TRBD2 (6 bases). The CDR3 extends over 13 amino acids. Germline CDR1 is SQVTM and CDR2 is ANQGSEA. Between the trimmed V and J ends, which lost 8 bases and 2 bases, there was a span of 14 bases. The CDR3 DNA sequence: TGCAGCTCTGGAGGGACTTTCACAGATACGCAGTATTTT. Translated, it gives CSSGGTFTDTQYF.

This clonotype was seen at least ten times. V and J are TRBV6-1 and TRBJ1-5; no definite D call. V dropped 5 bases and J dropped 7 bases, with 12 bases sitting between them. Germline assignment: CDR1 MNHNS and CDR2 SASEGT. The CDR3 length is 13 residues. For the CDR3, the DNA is TGTGCCAGCAGTTATTTAGACGACCAGCCCCAGCATTTT. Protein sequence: CASSYLDDQPQHF.

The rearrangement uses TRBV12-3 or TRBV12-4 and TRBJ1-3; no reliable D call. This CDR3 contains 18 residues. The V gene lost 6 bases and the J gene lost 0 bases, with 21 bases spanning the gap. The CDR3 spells CASRKLPGRASSGNTIYF. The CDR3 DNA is TGTGCCAGCAGGAAACTTCCTGGGCGGGCCTCCTCTGGAAACACCATATATTTT.

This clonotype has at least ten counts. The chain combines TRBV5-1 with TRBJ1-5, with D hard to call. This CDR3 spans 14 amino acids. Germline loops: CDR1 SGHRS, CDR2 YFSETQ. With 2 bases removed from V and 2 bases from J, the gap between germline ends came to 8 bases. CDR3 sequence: CASSFGPGNQPQHF. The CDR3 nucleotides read TGCGCCAGCAGCTTTGGTCCCGGCAATCAGCCCCAGCATTTT.

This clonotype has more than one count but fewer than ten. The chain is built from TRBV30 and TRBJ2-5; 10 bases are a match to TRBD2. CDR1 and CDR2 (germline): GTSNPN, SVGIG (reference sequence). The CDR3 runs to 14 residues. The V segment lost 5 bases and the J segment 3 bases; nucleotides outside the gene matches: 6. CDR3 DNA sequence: TGTGCCTGGGGTGCGCTAGCGGGAGAAGAGACCCAGTACTTC. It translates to CAWGALAGEETQYF.

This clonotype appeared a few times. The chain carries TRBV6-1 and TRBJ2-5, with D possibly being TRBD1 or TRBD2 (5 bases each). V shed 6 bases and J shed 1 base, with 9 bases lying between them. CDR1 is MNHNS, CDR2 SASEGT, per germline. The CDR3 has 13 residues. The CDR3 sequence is CASSMGPQETQYF. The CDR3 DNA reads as TGTGCCAGCAGCATGGGACCCCAAGAGACCCAGTACTTC.

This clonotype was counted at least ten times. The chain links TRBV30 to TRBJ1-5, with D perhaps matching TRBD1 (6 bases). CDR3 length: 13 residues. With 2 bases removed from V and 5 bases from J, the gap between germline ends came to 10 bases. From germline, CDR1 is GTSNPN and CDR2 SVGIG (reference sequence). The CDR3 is CAWSLTGYQPQHF. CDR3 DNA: TGTGCCTGGAGTCTTACAGGGTATCAGCCCCAGCATTTT.

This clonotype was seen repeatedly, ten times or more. CDR3: CASSWSSSYEQYF. CDR3 bases: TGTGCCAGCAGTTGGTCCAGCTCCTACGAGCAGTACTTC. This chain joins TRBV28 and TRBJ2-7; D not certain. From germline, CDR1 is MDHEN and CDR2 SYDVKM. The CDR3 has 13 amino acids. V lost 4 bases and J 0 bases, leaving 7 bases between the germline ends.

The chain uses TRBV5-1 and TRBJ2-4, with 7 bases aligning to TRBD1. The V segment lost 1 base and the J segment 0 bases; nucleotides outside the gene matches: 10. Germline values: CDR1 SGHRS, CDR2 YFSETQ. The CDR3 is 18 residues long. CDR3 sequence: CASSLNGDRVGAKNIQYF. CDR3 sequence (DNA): TGCGCCAGCAGCTTGAATGGTGACAGGGTGGGAGCCAAAAACATTCAGTACTTC.

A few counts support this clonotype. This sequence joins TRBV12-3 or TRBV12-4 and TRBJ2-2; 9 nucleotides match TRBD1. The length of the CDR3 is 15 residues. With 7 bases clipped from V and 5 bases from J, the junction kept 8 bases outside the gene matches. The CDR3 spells CASINRQGGTGELFF. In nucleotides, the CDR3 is TGTGCCAGCATCAATCGACAGGGGGGGACCGGGGAGCTGTTTTTT.

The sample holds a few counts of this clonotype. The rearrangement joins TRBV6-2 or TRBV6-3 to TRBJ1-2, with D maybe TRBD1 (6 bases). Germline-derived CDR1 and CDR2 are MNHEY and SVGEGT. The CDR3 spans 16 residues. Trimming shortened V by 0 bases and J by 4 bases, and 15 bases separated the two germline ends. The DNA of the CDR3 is TGTGCCAGCAGTTACTCGAGTAGCAGGGGTTCCTATGGCTACACCTTC. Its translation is CASSYSSSRGSYGYTF.

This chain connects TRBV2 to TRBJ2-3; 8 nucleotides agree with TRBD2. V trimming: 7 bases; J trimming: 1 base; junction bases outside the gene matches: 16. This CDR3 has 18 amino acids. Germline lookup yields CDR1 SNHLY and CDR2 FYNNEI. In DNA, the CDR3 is TGTGCCAGCACCCTCTACCGACCCCGGGAGGGTGGCACAGATACGCAGTATTTT. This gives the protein CASTLYRPREGGTDTQYF.

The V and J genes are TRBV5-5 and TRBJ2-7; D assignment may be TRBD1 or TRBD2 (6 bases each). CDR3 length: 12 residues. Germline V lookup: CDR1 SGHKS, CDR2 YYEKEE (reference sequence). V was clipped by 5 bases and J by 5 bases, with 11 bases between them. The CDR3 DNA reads TGTGCCAGCAGGCTGGGGGGCGACGAGCAGTACTTC. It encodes CASRLGGDEQYF.

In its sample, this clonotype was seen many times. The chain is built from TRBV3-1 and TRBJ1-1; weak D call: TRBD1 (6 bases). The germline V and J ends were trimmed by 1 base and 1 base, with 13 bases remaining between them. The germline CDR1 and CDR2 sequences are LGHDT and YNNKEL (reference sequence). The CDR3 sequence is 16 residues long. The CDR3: CASSQVDRMANTEAFF. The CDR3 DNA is TGTGCCAGCAGCCAAGTCGACAGGATGGCGAACACTGAAGCTTTCTTT.

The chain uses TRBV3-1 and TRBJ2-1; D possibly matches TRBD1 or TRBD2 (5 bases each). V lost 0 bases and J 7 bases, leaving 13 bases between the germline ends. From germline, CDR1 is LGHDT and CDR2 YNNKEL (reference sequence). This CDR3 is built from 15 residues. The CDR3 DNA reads TGTGCCAGCAGCCAAGATAGGGGTAGCGCTAATGAGCAGTTCTTC. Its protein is CASSQDRGSANEQFF.

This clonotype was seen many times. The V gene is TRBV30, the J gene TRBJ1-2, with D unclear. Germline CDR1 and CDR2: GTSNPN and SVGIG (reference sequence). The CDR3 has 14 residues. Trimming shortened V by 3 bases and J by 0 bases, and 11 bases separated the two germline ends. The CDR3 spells CAWRGLSTNYGYTF. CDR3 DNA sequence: TGTGCCTGGAGGGGTCTCAGCACTAACTATGGCTACACCTTC.

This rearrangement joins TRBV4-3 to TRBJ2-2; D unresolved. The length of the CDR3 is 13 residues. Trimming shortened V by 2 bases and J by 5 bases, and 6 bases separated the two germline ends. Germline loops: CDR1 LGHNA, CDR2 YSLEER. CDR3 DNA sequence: TGCGCCAGCAGCCAAACAGTAACCGGGGAGCTGTTTTTT. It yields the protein CASSQTVTGELFF.

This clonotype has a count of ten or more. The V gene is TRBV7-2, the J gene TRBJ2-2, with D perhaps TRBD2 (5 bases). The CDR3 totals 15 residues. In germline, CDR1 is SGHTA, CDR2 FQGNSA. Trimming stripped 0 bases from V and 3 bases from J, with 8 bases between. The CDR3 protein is CASSLAASYTGELFF. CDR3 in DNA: TGTGCCAGCAGCTTAGCCGCTAGCTACACCGGGGAGCTGTTTTTT.

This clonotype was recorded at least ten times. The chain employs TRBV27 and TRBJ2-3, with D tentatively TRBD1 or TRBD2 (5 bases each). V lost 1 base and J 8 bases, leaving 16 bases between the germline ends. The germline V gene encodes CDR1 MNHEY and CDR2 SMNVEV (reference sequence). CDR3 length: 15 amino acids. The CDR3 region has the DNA TGTGCCAGCAGTTTATATGGGACCGCCGTTGGTACGCAGTATTTT. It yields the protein CASSLYGTAVGTQYF.

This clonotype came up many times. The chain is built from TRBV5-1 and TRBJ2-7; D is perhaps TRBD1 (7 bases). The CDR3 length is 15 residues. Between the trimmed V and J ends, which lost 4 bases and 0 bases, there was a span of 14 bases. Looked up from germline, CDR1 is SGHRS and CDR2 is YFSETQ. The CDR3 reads CASSTSRDSSYEQYF. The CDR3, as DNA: TGCGCCAGCAGCACCTCGCGGGACAGCTCCTACGAGCAGTACTTC.